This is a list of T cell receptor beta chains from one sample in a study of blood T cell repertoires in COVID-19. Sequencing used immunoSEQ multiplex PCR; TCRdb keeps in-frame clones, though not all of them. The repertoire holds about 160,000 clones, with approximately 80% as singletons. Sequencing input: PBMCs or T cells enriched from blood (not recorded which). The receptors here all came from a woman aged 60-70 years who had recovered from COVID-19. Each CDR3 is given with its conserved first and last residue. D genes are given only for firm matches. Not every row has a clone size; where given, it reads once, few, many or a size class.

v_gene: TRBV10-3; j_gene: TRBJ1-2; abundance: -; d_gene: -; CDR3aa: CAISESGGSLSGYTF; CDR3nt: TGTGCCATCAGTGAGTCGGGGGGTAGCTTGTCCGGCTACACCTTC
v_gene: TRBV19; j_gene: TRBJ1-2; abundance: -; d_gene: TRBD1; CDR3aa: CASSPRGANYGYTF; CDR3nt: TGTGCCAGTAGCCCCAGGGGGGCTAACTATGGCTACACCTTC
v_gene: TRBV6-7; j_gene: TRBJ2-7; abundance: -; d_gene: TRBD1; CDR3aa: CASKPGQTEEQYF; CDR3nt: TGTGCCAGCAAACCGGGACAGACGGAGGAGCAGTACTTC
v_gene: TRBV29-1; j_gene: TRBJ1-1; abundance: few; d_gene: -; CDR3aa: CSVEQGWAFF; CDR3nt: TGCAGCGTTGAACAGGGGTGGGCTTTCTTT
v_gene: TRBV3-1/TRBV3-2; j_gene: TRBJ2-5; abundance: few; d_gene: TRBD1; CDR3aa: CASSHNRGPETQYF; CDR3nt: TGTGCCAGCAGCCACAACAGGGGGCCAGAGACCCAGTACTTC
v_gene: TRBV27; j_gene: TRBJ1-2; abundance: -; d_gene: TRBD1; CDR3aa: CASSLSQGARGYTF; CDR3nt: TGTGCCAGCAGTTTATCGCAGGGGGCGCGGGGCTACACCTTC
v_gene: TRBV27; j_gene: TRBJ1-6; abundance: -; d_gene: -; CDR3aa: CASSLGRARNSPLHF; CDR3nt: TGTGCCAGCAGTTTAGGCAGGGCGAGAAATTCACCCCTCCACTTT
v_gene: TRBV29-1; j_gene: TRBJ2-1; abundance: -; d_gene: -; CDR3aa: CSALPLSDEQFF; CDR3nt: TGCAGCGCACTCCCCCTCTCGGATGAGCAGTTCTTC
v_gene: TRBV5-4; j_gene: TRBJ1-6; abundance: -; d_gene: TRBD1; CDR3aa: CASSSGGLGTVNSPLHF; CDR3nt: TGTGCCAGCAGCTCAGGTGGCCTCGGGACAGTTAATTCACCCCTCCACTTT
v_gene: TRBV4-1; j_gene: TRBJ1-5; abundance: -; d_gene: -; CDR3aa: CASSPTGHQPQHF; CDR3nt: TGCGCCAGCAGCCCCACAGGGCATCAGCCCCAGCATTTT
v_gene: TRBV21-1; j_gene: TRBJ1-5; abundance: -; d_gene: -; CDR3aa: CASSTLGQCNQPQHF; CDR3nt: TGTGCCAGCAGCACCCTGGGACAGTGCAATCAGCCCCAGCATTTT
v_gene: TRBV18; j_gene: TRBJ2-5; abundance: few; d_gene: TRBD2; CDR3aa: CASSPPFGGGASETQYF; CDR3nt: TGTGCCAGCTCACCACCGTTCGGCGGGGGGGCCTCGGAGACCCAGTACTTC
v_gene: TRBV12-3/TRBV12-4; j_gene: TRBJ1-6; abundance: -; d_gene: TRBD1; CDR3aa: CASGNDRASPLHF; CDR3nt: TGTGCCAGCGGAAACGACAGGGCTTCACCCCTCCACTTT
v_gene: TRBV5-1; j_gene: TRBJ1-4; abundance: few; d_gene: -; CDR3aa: CASSLDSTNEKLFF; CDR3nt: TGCGCCAGCAGCTTGGACTCAACTAATGAAAAACTGTTTTTT
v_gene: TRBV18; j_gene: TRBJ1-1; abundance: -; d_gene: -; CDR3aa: CASSPNRESTEAFF; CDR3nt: TGTGCCAGCTCCCCTAACAGGGAGTCCACTGAAGCTTTCTTT
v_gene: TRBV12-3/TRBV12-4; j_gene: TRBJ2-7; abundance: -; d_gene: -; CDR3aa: CASSRPQGYEQYF; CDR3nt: TGTGCCAGCAGTCGACCCCAGGGATACGAGCAGTACTTC
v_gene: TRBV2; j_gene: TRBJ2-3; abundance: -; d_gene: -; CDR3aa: CASSVRGSYTDTQYF; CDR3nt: TGTGCCAGCAGTGTTAGGGGATCTTACACAGATACGCAGTATTTT
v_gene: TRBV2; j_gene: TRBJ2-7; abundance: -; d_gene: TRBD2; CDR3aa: CARTVLAGATYEQYF; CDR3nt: TGTGCCAGGACGGTACTAGCGGGCGCTACCTACGAGCAGTACTTC
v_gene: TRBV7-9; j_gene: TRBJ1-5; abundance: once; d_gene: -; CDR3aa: CASSRRKKDRMSNQPQHF; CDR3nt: TGTGCCAGCAGCCGAAGGAAGAAAGACAGGATGAGCAATCAGCCCCAGCATTTT
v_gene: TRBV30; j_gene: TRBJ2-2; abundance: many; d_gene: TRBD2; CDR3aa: CAWSVRAGGVVTGELFF; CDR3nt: TGTGCCTGGAGTGTACGAGCGGGGGGTGTGGTCACCGGGGAGCTGTTTTTT